One sample yielded the 15 T cell receptor beta chains listed below, sequenced in a study of beta chain features in type 1 diabetes. The isolated RNA, all of it, was reverse transcribed, so expressed TCRB transcripts were what got sequenced. Clones were read by immunoSEQ multiplex PCR, and TCRdb kept only the in-frame ones, dropping some. The repertoire includes about 270,000 clones, around an eighth of them detected once, and around 0.026% sits in the top ten. Sequenced: naive CD4+ T cells from blood. These receptor sequences come from a woman between 35 and 50 years old in good health.

The V call is TRBV7-9, the J call TRBJ2-7; the D is unclear. This CDR3 is built from 13 residues. Germline loops: CDR1 SEHNR, CDR2 FQNEAQ (reference sequence). Trimming took 5 bases from V and 4 from J, leaving 12 bases between them. CDR3 sequence reads: CASSLTNRYEQYF. The DNA of the CDR3 is TGTGCCAGCAGCCTCACTAATCGGTACGAGCAGTACTTC.

The chain employs TRBV19 and TRBJ2-3; 8 bases agree with TRBD1. From germline, CDR1 is LNHDA and CDR2 SQIVND (reference sequence). The CDR3 is 13 amino acids. Trimming took 4 bases from V and 5 from J; bases not matched to a gene: 2. The CDR3 loop is CASSSDRGDTQYF. The CDR3 DNA reads as TGTGCCAGTAGTAGCGACAGGGGAGATACGCAGTATTTT.

This clone was detected only a few times. The chain carries TRBV27 and TRBJ1-1, with D possibly matching TRBD1 (6 bases). The CDR3 totals 15 residues. V lost 6 bases, J lost 0 bases, and 14 bases lay in between. Looked up from germline, CDR1 is MNHEY and CDR2 is SMNVEV (reference sequence). CDR3 sequence (DNA): TGTGCCAGCAGAAACCCAGGGGATTTGAACACTGAAGCTTTCTTT. Protein: CASRNPGDLNTEAFF.

This clone has more than one count but fewer than ten. The chain joins TRBV27 to TRBJ1-1, with D hard to call. The CDR3 contains 18 residues. Germline CDR1 reads MNHEY; CDR2 reads SMNVEV (reference sequence). V lost 8 bases, J lost 1 base, and 26 bases lay in between. The CDR3 sequence is CASSGGLGRREENTEAFF. CDR3 bases: TGTGCCAGCTCCGGAGGGTTGGGGAGACGTGAGGAGAACACTGAAGCTTTCTTT.

This chain uses TRBV9 with TRBJ2-7, with D possibly TRBD1 on 5 matching bases. V was clipped by 3 bases and J by 1 base, with 11 bases between them. CDR3 size: 14 residues. Germline lookup yields CDR1 SGDLS and CDR2 YYNGEE. The CDR3: CASSAQTVSYEQYF. The CDR3 DNA sequence: TGTGCCAGCAGCGCCCAGACAGTGTCCTACGAGCAGTACTTC.

The rearrangement uses TRBV10-3 and TRBJ2-1, with 9 bases lining up with TRBD2. Germline CDR1 ENHRY, CDR2 SYGVKD. CDR3 length: 14 residues. V trimming: 6 bases; J trimming: 8 bases; junction bases outside the gene matches: 8. The CDR3 reads CAIRSSGAFHEQFF. The CDR3 region has the DNA TGTGCCATCAGATCTAGCGGGGCATTCCATGAGCAGTTCTTC.

This clone was counted between two and nine times. The V and J genes are TRBV2 and TRBJ2-7; D is unresolved. Trimming left V 9 bases short and J 0 bases short, with 15 bases between. This CDR3 spans 14 amino acids. CDR1 and CDR2 from the germline V gene are SNHLY and FYNNEI. CDR3 sequence reads: CARSKSSSSYEQYF. The CDR3 DNA sequence: TGTGCCAGATCCAAGAGTTCTAGCTCCTACGAGCAGTACTTC.

The rearrangement uses TRBV5-1 and TRBJ2-2, with D possibly TRBD1 on 6 matching bases. V was pared by 2 bases and J by 5 bases, with 10 bases between. CDR3 size: 14 residues. The germline V gene encodes CDR1 SGHRS and CDR2 YFSETQ. The CDR3 bases are TGCGCCAGCAGCTTACAGGGCGGAACCGGGGAGCTGTTTTTT. Its translation: CASSLQGGTGELFF.

The chain couples TRBV7-8 to TRBJ2-2; D is unresolved. This CDR3 region has 13 residues. V was clipped by 3 bases and J by 5 bases, with 7 bases between them. From germline, CDR1 is SGHVS and CDR2 FQNEAQ. The CDR3 DNA follows: TGTGCCAGCAGCTTGAGGCGGACCGGGGAGCTGTTTTTT. Translating it yields CASSLRRTGELFF.

This clone occurred a few times. This sequence joins TRBV29-1 and TRBJ1-2; TRBD1 matches 9 bases. Unmatched junction bases numbered 3, after V lost 3 bases and J lost 4 bases. The CDR3 sequence is 13 residues long. The germline gives CDR1 SQVTM, CDR2 ANQGSEA. CDR3 sequence: CSVEGQGTYGYTF. CDR3 DNA: TGCAGCGTTGAGGGACAGGGAACCTATGGCTACACCTTC.

The J gene is TRBJ2-5, the V gene TRBV18; D ambiguous. Trimming stripped 6 bases from V and 0 bases from J, with 5 bases between. CDR3 size: 12 residues. CDR1 KGHSH and CDR2 LQKENI come from the germline V gene. For the CDR3, the DNA is TGTGCCAGCTCTCAGTACCAAGAGACCCAGTACTTC. It yields the protein CASSQYQETQYF.

The chain carries TRBV5-6 and TRBJ2-6; possible D gene TRBD2, 7 bases. The CDR3 is made up of 18 amino acids. Per germline, CDR1 SGHDT and CDR2 YYEEEE. Trimming cost V 0 bases and J 0 bases, with 13 bases left between them. The CDR3 protein is CASSLEGRGDSGANVLTF. Written as DNA, the CDR3 is TGTGCCAGCAGCTTGGAGGGGAGGGGGGACTCTGGGGCCAACGTCCTGACTTTC. Full variable domain (missing parts from reference TRBV5-6 and TRBJ2-6): DAGVTQSPTHLIKTRGQQVTLRCSPKSGHDTVSWYQQALGQGPQFIFQYYEEEERQRGNFPDRFSGHQFPNYSSELNVNALLLGDSALYLCASSLEGRGDSGANVLTFGAGSRLTVL.

This clone was seen a few times. The chain is built from TRBV7-8 and TRBJ2-3; 7 bases are a match to TRBD2. The CDR3 has 15 residues. Looked up from germline, CDR1 is SGHVS and CDR2 is FQNEAQ. The junction had 4 bases not matched to a gene; V was cut back by 4 bases and J by 0 bases. CDR3 protein: CASSYGRHSTDTQYF. The CDR3 DNA follows: TGTGCCAGCAGCTACGGGAGGCACAGCACAGATACGCAGTATTTT.

V usage is TRBV7-9 and J usage is TRBJ1-1, with D maybe TRBD1 (5 bases). This CDR3 has 15 residues. Germline CDR1 reads SEHNR; CDR2 reads FQNEAQ (reference sequence). V gave up 5 bases and J gave up 5 bases, with 18 bases separating them. CDR3 sequence (DNA): TGTGCCAGCAGCCCTCGGGACTCGCCGTGGACTGAAGCTTTCTTT. This sequence encodes CASSPRDSPWTEAFF.

The chain has TRBV7-6 and TRBJ2-1, with D unresolved. In germline, CDR1 is SGHVS, CDR2 FNYEAQ. The CDR3 has 16 amino acids. The germline V and J ends were trimmed by 5 bases and 3 bases, with 17 bases remaining between them. This CDR3 reads CASSPASPTHYNEQFF. In nucleotides, the CDR3 is TGTGCCAGCAGCCCTGCGTCCCCCACCCACTACAATGAGCAGTTCTTC.